This T cell receptor beta chain was obtained from a study of blood T cell repertoires in COVID-19. Across the whole study: Whether acute or convalescent, the COVID-19 samples came from the United States, Italy and Spain. PBMCs, B-cell-depleted T cells, or T cells provided the cDNA or gDNA that made up the material.

Authors' analysis steps: It was from reference gene primer amplification that nucleated cell counts were estimated. Libraries were prepared by immunoSEQ multiplex PCR; TCRdb keeps only in-frame clonotypes and omits some of them. V and J calls and clone size are given by that table; D and trimming were obtained from the DNA. This sample carries some 130,000 clones, approximately 90% of them seen once, and the ten largest clones take 2.5% to 3%. Germline V lookup: CDR1 MGHRA, CDR2 YSYEKL. Trimming at V came to 2 bases and at J to 4 bases, leaving 4 bases not matched to a gene. The CDR3 covers 16 residues.

The sample comprised peripheral blood. The sequence was obtained from a man aged 55 to 70 with active or convalescent COVID-19. The rearrangement uses TRBV4-1 and TRBJ2-2; 10 bases align to TRBD2. CDR3 sequence: CASSQTSGVVTGELFF. The CDR3, as DNA: TGCGCCAGCAGCCAAACTAGCGGGGTCGTCACCGGGGAGCTGTTTTTT.